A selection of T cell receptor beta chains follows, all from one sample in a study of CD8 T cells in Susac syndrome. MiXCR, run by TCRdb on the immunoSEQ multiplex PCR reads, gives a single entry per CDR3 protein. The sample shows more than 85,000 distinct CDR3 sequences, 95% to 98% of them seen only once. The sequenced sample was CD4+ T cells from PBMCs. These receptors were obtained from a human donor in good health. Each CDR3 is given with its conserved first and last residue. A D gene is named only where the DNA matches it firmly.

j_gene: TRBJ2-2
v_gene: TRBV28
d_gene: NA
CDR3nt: TGTGCCAGCAGGTCGTCCGGGACCGGCAACACCGGGGAGCTGTTTTTT
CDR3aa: CASRSSGTGNTGELFF

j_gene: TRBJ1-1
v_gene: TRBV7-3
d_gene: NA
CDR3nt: TGTGCCAGCAGTCGGACAGCGCGGGGCACTGAAGCTTTCTTT
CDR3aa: CASSRTARGTEAFF

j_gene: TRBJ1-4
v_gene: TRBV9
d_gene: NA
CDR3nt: TGTGCCAGCAGCGACAGAGAGGTCAATGAAAAACTGTTTTTT
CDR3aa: CASSDREVNEKLFF

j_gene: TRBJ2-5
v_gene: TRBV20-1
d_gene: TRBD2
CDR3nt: TGCAGTGCTAGAGTTTTCGGGACTAGCGGGGGGCCAAATCAAGAGACCCAGTACTTC
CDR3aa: CSARVFGTSGGPNQETQYF

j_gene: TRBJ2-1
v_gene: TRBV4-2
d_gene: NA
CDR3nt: TGTGCCAGCAGCCAAGACGGAGCAGTGCTGCTTTCAAATGAGCAGTTCTTC
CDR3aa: CASSQDGAVLLSNEQFF

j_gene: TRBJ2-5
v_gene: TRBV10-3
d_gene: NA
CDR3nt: TGTGCCATCAGTGAGTCGAGCCAAACCCAGACCCAGTACTTC
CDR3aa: CAISESSQTQTQYF

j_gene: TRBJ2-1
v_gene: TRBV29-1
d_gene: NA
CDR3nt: TGCAGCGTTGTGCCCCGGGGGAACTACAATGAGCAGTTCTTC
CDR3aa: CSVVPRGNYNEQFF

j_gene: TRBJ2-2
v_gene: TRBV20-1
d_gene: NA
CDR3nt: TGCAGTGCTACTGCCCACACGGGTAACACCGGGGAGCTGTTTTTT
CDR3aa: CSATAHTGNTGELFF

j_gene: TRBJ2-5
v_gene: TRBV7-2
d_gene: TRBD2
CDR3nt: TGTGCCAGCAGCTTAGGCTACCTCGCTAGCGGGAGAGGGGAGACCCAGTACTTC
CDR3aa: CASSLGYLASGRGETQYF

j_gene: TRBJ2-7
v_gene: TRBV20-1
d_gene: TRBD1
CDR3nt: TGCAGTGCTAGCCAGGGGGCCTACGAGCAGTACTTC
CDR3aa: CSASQGAYEQYF

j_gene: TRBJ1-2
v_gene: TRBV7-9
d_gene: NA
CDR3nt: TGTGCCAGCAGCTTAGAATGGGACGGGAACTATGGCTACACCTTC
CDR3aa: CASSLEWDGNYGYTF

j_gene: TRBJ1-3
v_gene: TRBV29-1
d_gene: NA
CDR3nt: TGCAGCGTTGAATGGGGTTCTGGAAACACCATATATTTT
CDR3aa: CSVEWGSGNTIYF

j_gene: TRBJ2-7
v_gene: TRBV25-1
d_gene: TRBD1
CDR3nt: TGTGCCAGCAGTGAAGCCGGGACAGGGGGCTACGAGCAGTACTTC
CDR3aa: CASSEAGTGGYEQYF

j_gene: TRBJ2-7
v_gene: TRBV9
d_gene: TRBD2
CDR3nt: TGTGCCAGCAGCCCTAGCGGGAGAGTTAGGGGGGAGCAGTACTTC
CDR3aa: CASSPSGRVRGEQYF

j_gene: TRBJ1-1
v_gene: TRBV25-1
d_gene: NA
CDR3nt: TGTGCCAGCACCGTGGGGGCGCCGCTGAACACTGAAGCTTTCTTT
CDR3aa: CASTVGAPLNTEAFF

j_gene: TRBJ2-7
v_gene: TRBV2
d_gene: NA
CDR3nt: TGTGCCAGCAGTTGGTCGGCAGATCCCCAGTACTTC
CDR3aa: CASSWSADPQYF

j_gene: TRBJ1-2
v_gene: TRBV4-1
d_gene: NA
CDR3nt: TGCGCCAGCAGCCACGGGTCCGGGGGCCGGGGCTACACCTTC
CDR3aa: CASSHGSGGRGYTF

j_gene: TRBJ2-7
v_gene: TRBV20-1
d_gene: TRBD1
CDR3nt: TGCAGTGCCGAACGACCGACAGGGGGATCCTACGAGCAGTACTTC
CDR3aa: CSAERPTGGSYEQYF